This entry features one TCR beta chain sequence. What it recognizes is unknown. It may be a read error: a sequence one base away is much more abundant. A single record per CDR3 protein comes from TCRdb applying MiXCR to the reads. Here the sample spans some 900,000 distinct CDR3 sequences, less than 35% being singletons. The CDR3 sequence is 20 residues long. Germline V gene sequence: CDR1 SGHVS, CDR2 FQNEAQ. J lost 1 base, V lost 2 bases, and 19 bases had no gene match. The data derive from a study of T cell repertoires in cytomegalovirus infection. For the study at large: Matching HLA type, along with CMV infection, was indicated by public TCR beta signatures.

Study-wide points: Cumulative public TCR beta family frequency identified carriers of CMV plus the relevant HLA. Dominant in the ex vivo response were TCR beta clonotypes restricted by HLA-C and specific for CMV.

The source material was cultured CD8+ T cells from PBMCs, sampled from culture after CMV antigen stimulation. The V and J genes are TRBV7-8 and TRBJ1-1; 7 nucleotides align to TRBD1. This clonotype was sampled from a human donor in good health (CMV status not recorded). Some clones in this sample may be carry-over from other donors' samples. The CDR3 region has the DNA TGTGCCAGCAGCTTATTAAACAGGGGCAACCAAATCATTAGGAACACTGAAGCTTTCTTT. Translating it yields CASSLLNRGNQIIRNTEAFF.